Below, 9 T cell receptor beta chains from the same sample are listed, as sequenced in a study of blood T cell repertoires in COVID-19. This table comes from immunoSEQ multiplex PCR, and its TCRdb copy is limited to in-frame clones, with some not included. The sample shows around 420,000 clones, over 75% of them seen only once. Sequenced sample: PBMCs or T cells enriched from blood (not recorded which). These receptors all stem from a woman in her forties with acute COVID-19.

Concerning this clone: The sample carries other DNA sequences with the same CDR3. This rearrangement joins TRBV20-1 to TRBJ2-1; the match to TRBD1 covers 9 bases. Trimming took 3 bases from V and 9 from J; bases not matched to a gene: 9. The germline V gene encodes CDR1 DFQATT and CDR2 SNEGSKA (reference sequence). This CDR3 contains 14 residues. CDR3 sequence reads: CSASRGQGLGEQFF. The CDR3 DNA reads as TGCAGTGCTAGTAGGGGACAGGGCTTAGGTGAGCAGTTCTTC.

The chain carries TRBV19 and TRBJ2-7; 8 bases map to TRBD1. CDR1 is LNHDA and CDR2 is SQIVND in the germline V gene (reference sequence). The CDR3 sequence is 15 residues long. The V gene end was trimmed by 5 bases and the J gene end by 3 bases; junction bases not matched to a gene: 9. The CDR3 DNA is TGTGCCAGTAGTCATGGACAGGGTAACCTCTACGAGCAGTACTTC. Amino acids: CASSHGQGNLYEQYF.

The chain has TRBV18 and TRBJ1-4, with TRBD1 matching 9 bases. CDR1 and CDR2 from the germline V gene are KGHSH and LQKENI. The CDR3 consists of 16 residues. J was trimmed by 8 bases and V by 4 bases; bases with no gene match: 11. As DNA, the CDR3 is TGTGCCAGCTCACGCGGACCGGGACAGGGTGGCGAAAAACTGTTTTTT. Its translation is CASSRGPGQGGEKLFF.

This chain links TRBV6-5 with TRBJ1-5; no reliable D call. CDR1 MNHEY and CDR2 SVGAGI come from the germline V gene. Deletions cut 4 bases from V and 9 bases from J, with 16 bases between. This CDR3 is 14 amino acids long. The CDR3 coding sequence is TGTGCCAGCAGTTCCGAAACGCGGATCCCGCCCCAGCATTTT. Translation gives CASSSETRIPPQHF.

J is TRBJ2-3 and V is TRBV7-7; D unresolved. CDR3 length: 14 residues. V lost 2 bases to trimming and J lost 3 bases, with 9 bases between them. Germline values: CDR1 SSHAT, CDR2 FNYEAQ (reference sequence). The CDR3 here is CASSLTGGTDTQYF. In DNA, the CDR3 is TGTGCCAGCAGCTTAACCGGCGGAACAGATACGCAGTATTTT.

The chain is built from TRBV4-1 and TRBJ1-4; possible D gene TRBD1, 6 bases. The CDR3 length is 13 residues. The germline V gene has CDR1 MGHRA and CDR2 YSYEKL. Trimming left V 2 bases short and J 15 bases short, with 16 bases between. CDR3 in amino acids: CASSQYRVTEMFF. The CDR3 region has the DNA TGCGCCAGCAGCCAATACAGGGTGACCGAGATGTTTTTT.

The gene calls are TRBV29-1 and TRBJ1-2; 7 bases line up with TRBD1. Germline V gene sequence: CDR1 SQVTM, CDR2 ANQGSEA. V was clipped by 6 bases and J by 10 bases; unmatched bases: 8. The CDR3 contains 11 residues. The CDR3 coding sequence is TGCAGCGTGCATTTCAGGGGGATCTACACCTTC. Translating gives CSVHFRGIYTF.

V is TRBV5-1 and J is TRBJ2-1; 9 positions agree with TRBD2. Germline V gene data show CDR1 as SGHRS and CDR2 as YFSETQ. The CDR3 contains 15 residues. V shed 1 base, J shed 10 bases, and the junction held 9 bases outside the gene matches. The CDR3 bases are TGCGCCAGCAGCTTGCTAGCGGGGTTGTCGGAAGAGCAGTTCTTC. It codes for CASSLLAGLSEEQFF.

The V gene is TRBV5-1, the J gene TRBJ2-3; 12 nucleotides agree with TRBD1. Germline V gene sequence: CDR1 SGHRS, CDR2 YFSETQ. The CDR3 is 20 residues long. V lost 3 bases to trimming and J lost 3 bases; unmatched junction nucleotides: 17. Here the CDR3 reads CASSSTPTGTGGKWTDTQYF. The CDR3 coding sequence is TGCGCCAGCAGCTCCACACCGACCGGGACAGGGGGCAAGTGGACAGATACGCAGTATTTT.